Presented here are 14 T cell receptor beta chains from one specimen sequenced in a study of response to subunit inactivated influenza vaccine. MiXCR was run by TCRdb on the RT-PCR reads, yielding one entry per CDR3 protein. This repertoire shows 590,000 or so distinct CDR3 sequences, 11% to 15% found once; its top ten account for 6.5% to 8%. The material was PBMCs from blood, obtained 14 to 15 days before vaccination. The receptors were gathered from a man aged 50 or older who received an inactivated influenza vaccine.

This clonotype has more than one count but fewer than ten. V and J are TRBV3-1 and TRBJ2-2, with D tentatively TRBD2 (5 bases). Trimming took off 1 base at V and 4 bases at J, with 10 bases between the two ends. CDR3 length: 15 amino acids. Germline assignment: CDR1 LGHDT and CDR2 YNNKEL (reference sequence). The CDR3 sequence is CASSQVRAATGELFF. CDR3 sequence (DNA): TGTGCCAGCAGCCAAGTTCGAGCGGCCACCGGGGAGCTGTTTTTT.

This chain joins TRBV11-2 and TRBJ2-2, with 14 bases identical to TRBD2. The CDR3 runs 16 residues. V trimming: 3 bases; J trimming: 6 bases; junction bases outside the gene matches: 3. CDR1 is SGHAT, CDR2 FQNNGV, per germline. Written as DNA, the CDR3 is TGTGCCAGCAGCTTGGGGACTAGCGGGGGCCCCGGGGAGCTGTTTTTT. Its translation: CASSLGTSGGPGELFF.

This clonotype came up a few times. DNA of the CDR3: TGTGCTAGTGGCAGAAACCAGGTCGAGACCCAGTACTTC. Translated: CASGRNQVETQYF. The chain recombines TRBV12-5 with TRBJ2-5, with unresolved D. Germline V gives CDR1 LGHNT, CDR2 FRNRAP. Trimming cost V 6 bases and J 5 bases, with 13 bases left between them. CDR3 length: 13 amino acids.

This clonotype has just a few counts. This rearrangement joins TRBV2 to TRBJ2-7; D is unresolved. Trimming stripped 7 bases from V and 3 bases from J, with 10 bases between. This CDR3 is 12 amino acids long. Germline CDR1 SNHLY, CDR2 FYNNEI. CDR3 amino acids: CASKGIGYEQYF. CDR3 coding DNA: TGTGCCAGCAAAGGGATCGGCTACGAGCAGTACTTC.

V usage is TRBV15 and J usage is TRBJ2-1, with TRBD2 matching 14 bases. From germline, CDR1 is LNHNV and CDR2 YYDKDF (reference sequence). V lost 5 bases and J lost 8; bases outside the gene matches: 2. The CDR3 is 14 amino acids. The CDR3 spells CATSGGLAGDEQFF. CDR3 coding DNA: TGTGCCACCAGCGGGGGACTAGCGGGAGATGAGCAGTTCTTC.

A few counts support this clonotype. The chain joins TRBV20-1 to TRBJ2-5; D gene uncertain. Germline V lookup: CDR1 DFQATT, CDR2 SNEGSKA (reference sequence). Between the trimmed V and J ends, which lost 5 bases and 3 bases, there was a span of 13 bases. This CDR3 contains 13 residues. Here the CDR3 reads CSASRSAKETQYF. CDR3 in DNA: TGCAGTGCTTCGCGGAGTGCTAAAGAGACCCAGTACTTC.

The chain uses TRBV2 and TRBJ1-2; the D is unclear. CDR1 SNHLY and CDR2 FYNNEI come from the germline V gene. Trimming removed 1 base from V and 3 bases from J, with 3 bases in between. The CDR3 loop spans 12 amino acids. CDR3 protein: CASSEGDYGYTF. The DNA of the CDR3 is TGTGCCAGCAGTGAAGGGGACTATGGCTACACCTTC.

The genes are TRBV12-3 or TRBV12-4 and TRBJ1-1; the D is unclear. V was pared by 8 bases and J by 2 bases, with 6 bases between. The CDR3 contains 11 residues. The CDR3 sequence is CASRDNTEAFF. CDR3 nucleotide sequence: TGTGCCAGCCGAGATAACACTGAAGCTTTCTTT.

This clonotype has just a few counts. The chain employs TRBV6-5 and TRBJ2-3; TRBD1 might be the D (6 bases). The V end was cut by 2 bases, the J end by 2 bases, with 11 bases between. This CDR3 contains 15 residues. The V gene's germline CDR1 is MNHEY and CDR2 SVGAGI. The CDR3 DNA is TGTGCCAGCAGTTACGGGGGCACACACACAGATACGCAGTATTTT. It specifies CASSYGGTHTDTQYF.

The CDR3 sequence is CASSTRDYSEQFF. DNA of the CDR3: TGCGCCAGCAGCACCCGGGACTACTCGGAGCAGTTCTTC. The chain carries TRBV5-1 and TRBJ2-1, with 7 bases aligning to TRBD2. The germline CDR1 and CDR2 sequences are SGHRS and YFSETQ. The length of the CDR3 is 13 residues. Trimming removed 4 bases from V and 10 bases from J; junction bases left unmatched: 8.

This clonotype was recorded at least ten times. V is TRBV12-3 or TRBV12-4 and J is TRBJ2-1; no reliable D call. V gave up 2 bases and J gave up 0 bases, with 8 bases separating them. The CDR3 has 15 amino acids. This CDR3 is CASSLRPDSYNEQFF. The CDR3 DNA reads TGTGCCAGCAGTTTAAGGCCCGACTCCTACAATGAGCAGTTCTTC.

J is TRBJ2-7 and V is TRBV29-1; TRBD1 matches 8 bases. J gave up 4 bases and V 3 bases, and 8 bases lay outside the gene matches. The CDR3 contains 14 residues. CDR1 is SQVTM, CDR2 ANQGSEA, per germline. CDR3 sequence (DNA): TGCAGCGTTGAGATGGACAGGGTTGGATACGAGCAGTACTTC. Protein sequence: CSVEMDRVGYEQYF.

This clonotype has only a few counts. The chain carries TRBV27 and TRBJ2-3; D may be TRBD2 (7 bases). CDR3 length: 21 residues. The germline V gene encodes CDR1 MNHEY and CDR2 SMNVEV (reference sequence). The V gene lost 5 bases and the J gene lost 5 bases, with 35 bases spanning the gap. The chain's CDR3 is CASSRWGAGLAGFALEDTQYF. In DNA, the CDR3 is TGTGCCAGCAGTCGCTGGGGGGCAGGCTTAGCGGGTTTTGCCCTAGAAGATACGCAGTATTTT.

The V call is TRBV5-1, the J call TRBJ1-1; the match to TRBD1 covers 10 bases. V gave up 4 bases and J gave up 8 bases; unmatched junction bases: 8. The CDR3 has 14 amino acids. Germline V gene sequence: CDR1 SGHRS, CDR2 YFSETQ. The CDR3 DNA sequence: TGCGCCAGCAGCCGAGGACAGGGGGAGTACGAAGCTTTCTTT. It specifies CASSRGQGEYEAFF.